This T cell receptor beta chain was identified in a study of T cell responses to AZD1222 COVID-19 vaccine. Regarding the study as a whole: Spike-specific TCR repertoires showed rising breadth and depth after two AZD1222 doses. Clonal diversity was possibly underestimated, and the donors were mostly white British, with more females.

The V gene end was trimmed by 5 bases and the J gene end by 0 bases; junction bases not matched to a gene: 7. Per germline, CDR1 SGHVS and CDR2 FNYEAQ. The CDR3 is 15 residues long. As concerns this clone: Its antigen is unknown.

The protocol was immunoSEQ multiplex PCR, while the TCRdb copy is restricted to in-frame clones and leaves out a portion. The repertoire includes roughly 100,000 clones, 82% of them detected once, and 5% sits in the top ten. The specimen comprised peripheral blood, sampled on day 0 of AZD1222 vaccination. The source is an adult in good health. V gene TRBV7-6 combines with J gene TRBJ2-7; 7 positions match TRBD1. For the CDR3, the DNA is TGTGCCAGCAGCCTCGGGACAGACCACTCCTACGAGCAGTACTTC. Amino acids: CASSLGTDHSYEQYF.